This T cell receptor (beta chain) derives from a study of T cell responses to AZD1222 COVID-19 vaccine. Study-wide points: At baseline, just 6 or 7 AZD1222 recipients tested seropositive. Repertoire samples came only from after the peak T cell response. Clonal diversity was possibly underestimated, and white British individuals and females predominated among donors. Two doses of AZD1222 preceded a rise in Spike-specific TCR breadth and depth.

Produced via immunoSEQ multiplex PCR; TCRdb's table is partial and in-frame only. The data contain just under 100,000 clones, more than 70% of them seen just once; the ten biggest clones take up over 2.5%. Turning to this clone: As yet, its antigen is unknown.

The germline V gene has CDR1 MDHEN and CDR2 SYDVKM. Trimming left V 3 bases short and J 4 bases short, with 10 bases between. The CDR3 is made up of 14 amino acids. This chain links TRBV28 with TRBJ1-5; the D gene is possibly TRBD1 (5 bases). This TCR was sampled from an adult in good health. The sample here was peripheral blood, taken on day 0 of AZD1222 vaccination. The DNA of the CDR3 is TGTGCCAGCAGTTTGGCGGGGGGGAATCAGCCCCAGCATTTT. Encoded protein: CASSLAGGNQPQHF.